This T cell receptor beta chain originates from a study of cytomegalovirus exposure and HLA in healthy donors. As for the study in general: Out of about 190 million T cells, an earlier analysis found around 120 million unique TCR beta sequences in total.

Study-wide results and caveats: In a later analysis, HLA-C alleles had the fewest associated TCRs, DRB1 alleles the most. An analysis that was carried out later associated approximately 17,000 TCR beta sequences with HLA alleles at 0.05 false discovery rate.

The CDR3 covers 14 residues. The V gene's germline CDR1 is PRHDT and CDR2 FYEKMQ (reference sequence). The ends were cut back, 6 bases at V and 2 bases at J, with 14 bases in the middle. On this clone itself: Its specificity is not known.

Use of 60 Vbeta and 13 Jbeta primers characterized the PCR. Assay used: immunoSEQ multiplex PCR; TCRdb lists only in-frame clones, some missing. The profile shows roughly 140,000 clones, over 60% of them singletons. Sequencing was performed on PBMCs. This receptor was obtained from a woman in her 30s in good health and CMV-seropositive. This sequence joins TRBV13 and TRBJ2-7; perhaps TRBD2 as D (5 bases). The CDR3 coding sequence is TGTGCCAGCAGTCTCCGGACTGTAACCTACGAGCAGTACTTC. It translates to CASSLRTVTYEQYF.